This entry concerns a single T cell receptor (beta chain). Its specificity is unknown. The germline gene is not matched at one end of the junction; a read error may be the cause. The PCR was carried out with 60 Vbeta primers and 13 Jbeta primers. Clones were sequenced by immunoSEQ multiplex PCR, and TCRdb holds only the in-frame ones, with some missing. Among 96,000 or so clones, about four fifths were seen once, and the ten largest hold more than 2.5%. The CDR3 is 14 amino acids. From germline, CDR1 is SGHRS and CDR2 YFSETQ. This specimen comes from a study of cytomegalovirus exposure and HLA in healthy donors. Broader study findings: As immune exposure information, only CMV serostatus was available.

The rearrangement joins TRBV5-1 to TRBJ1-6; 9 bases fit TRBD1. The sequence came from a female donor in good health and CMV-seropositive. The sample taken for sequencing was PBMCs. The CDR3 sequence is CASSQDRGNSPLHF. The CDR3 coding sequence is TGTGCCAGCAGCCAGGACAGGGGCAATTCACCCCTCCACTTT.